This record looks at one TCR beta chain sequence and its context. This record comes from a study of technical replicates of blood from several donors. TCRdb keeps only in-frame clones here, not all; method: immunoSEQ multiplex PCR. This table has tens of thousands of clones, approximately 92% appearing once. The length of the CDR3 is 11 residues. CDR1 and CDR2 from the germline V gene are MGHRA and YSYEKL. V was cut by 2 bases and J by 8 bases, with 4 bases left in between. The sequenced sample was T cells isolated from PBMCs. The rearrangement joins TRBV4-1 to TRBJ2-1; D unresolved. This TCR derives from a human donor in good health. The CDR3 region has the DNA TGCGCCAGCAGCCAATATCATGAGCAGTTCTTC. Protein sequence: CASSQYHEQFF.